A single sample is the source of the 7 T cell receptor beta chains below, sequenced in a study of blood T cell repertoires in COVID-19 (dated by TCRdb to 2019 to 2021). Library creation used the immunoSEQ multiplex PCR assay. The immuneACCESS repertoire file appears here via TCRdb, limited to in-frame rearrangements. These files lack a portion of the clones; in checked studies, under half of the deficit traces to unresolved V genes, and the cause of the others is not known. The sample table holds 200,000 to 300,000 clones, of which roughly 84% were seen once. Jointly, the top ten make up 8.6% of the sample. The specimen was peripheral blood. The receptors were gathered from a human donor in a cohort sampled during active COVID-19.

The V gene is TRBV5-5, the J gene TRBJ2-3; 7 bases line up with TRBD2. The CDR3 contains 14 residues. Germline assignment: CDR1 SGHKS and CDR2 YYEKEE (reference sequence). With V trimmed by 2 bases and J by 6 bases, 6 bases remained unmatched. The CDR3 region has the DNA TGTGCCAGCAGCTTTGGACTAGGGCCTGATACGCAGTATTTT. This encodes CASSFGLGPDTQYF.

V is TRBV14 and J is TRBJ2-3; no definite D call. The CDR3 extends over 14 amino acids. Germline-derived CDR1 and CDR2 are SGHDN and FVKESK. The V end was cut by 5 bases, the J end by 2 bases, with 11 bases between. CDR3 in DNA: TGTGCCAGCAGCGGTGCCTTCTACACAGATACGCAGTATTTT. Encoded protein: CASSGAFYTDTQYF.

V gene TRBV5-4 combines with J gene TRBJ1-1; D remains unclear. Trimming took off 5 bases at V and 2 bases at J, with 13 bases between the two ends. The germline gives CDR1 SGHNT, CDR2 YYREEE (reference sequence). This CDR3 is 14 amino acids long. The CDR3 sequence is CASSSQRLNTEAFF. DNA of the CDR3: TGTGCCAGCAGTTCGCAGCGGCTAAACACTGAAGCTTTCTTT.

The sample holds one count of this clone. This chain uses TRBV5-6 with TRBJ2-7; TRBD1 aligns across 10 bases. The V and J ends lost 4 bases and 2 bases, in that order; junction bases with no gene match: 6. This CDR3 contains 15 residues. Germline assignment: CDR1 SGHDT and CDR2 YYEEEE. CDR3 residues: CASSRDRGGAYEQYF. The CDR3 region has the DNA TGTGCCAGCAGCCGGGACAGGGGAGGGGCCTACGAGCAGTACTTC. The full variable domain, in which reference TRBV5-6 and TRBJ2-7 provide the parts outside the CDR3, is DAGVTQSPTHLIKTRGQQVTLRCSPKSGHDTVSWYQQALGQGPQFIFQYYEEEERQRGNFPDRFSGHQFPNYSSELNVNALLLGDSALYLCASSRDRGGAYEQYFGPGTRLTVT.

V and J are TRBV6-5 and TRBJ2-5, with unresolved D. V lost 6 bases and J lost 5, with 13 bases in between. The CDR3 is 13 residues long. Germline V gene sequence: CDR1 MNHEY, CDR2 SVGAGI. The CDR3 nucleotides are TGTGCCAGCAGCCCAAATTGGCGGGAGACCCAGTACTTC. Protein sequence: CASSPNWRETQYF.

The genes are TRBV6-2 or TRBV6-3 and TRBJ2-1; TRBD2 aligns across 10 bases. The germline gives CDR1 MNHEY, CDR2 SVGEGT. The V gene end was trimmed by 2 bases and the J gene end by 6 bases; junction bases not matched to a gene: 4. CDR3 length: 15 residues. The CDR3 is CASSYERGGRNEQFF. The CDR3 nucleotides are TGTGCCAGCAGTTACGAGCGGGGGGGCCGCAATGAGCAGTTCTTC.

The chain has TRBV6-5 and TRBJ1-6; 10 positions agree with TRBD1. Germline assignment: CDR1 MNHEY and CDR2 SVGAGI. V lost 6 bases to trimming and J lost 7 bases; unmatched junction nucleotides: 3. This CDR3 region has 14 residues. The CDR3 protein is CASREDRGNSPLHF. CDR3 DNA: TGTGCCAGCAGGGAGGACAGGGGGAATTCACCCCTCCACTTT.